This T cell receptor beta chain originates from a study of metastatic and nonmetastatic thyroid tumors. Study context: Repertoire comparisons spanned blood and tumor or nodule tissue from malignant and benign thyroid patients.

Regarding the study as a whole: Versus benign nodules, malignant thyroid tumors reportedly had significantly higher TCR beta diversity, in blood and tumor.

The entire patient cohort was treatment-naive prior to thyroid surgery. The V gene's germline CDR1 is SGHRS and CDR2 YFSETQ. V was cut by 0 bases and J by 0 bases, with 7 bases left in between. The CDR3 covers 15 residues. Per the original methods: Clinicopathological groups supplied CDR3 differences that were used to build a distant-metastasis classifier for papillary thyroid cancer. Through MiXCR, TCRdb re-clonotyped the PCR reads. These V and J calls originate from TCRdb's pipeline instead of the authors' own analysis. The sample records over 65,000 clones, around an eighth being singletons. Ten or more counts support this clone. The antigen is not known. This specimen includes other DNA sequences encoding the same CDR3.

The chain combines TRBV5-1 with TRBJ1-3; D ambiguous. Sequencing input: tumor tissue. This receptor was identified in a female donor with papillary thyroid cancer or a benign thyroid nodule (not recorded which). Some clones in this sample may be carry-over from other donors' samples. The CDR3 nucleotides read TGCGCCAGCAGCTTGGCCGGCGGCTCTGGAAACACCATATATTTT. Residues: CASSLAGGSGNTIYF.